This TCR beta chain derives from a study of T cell responses to AZD1222 COVID-19 vaccine. Study-wide results and caveats: Only 5 or 6 people who got AZD1222 tested seropositive at baseline. Scientists sampled the repertoires only once the peak T cell response had passed. Females made up more of the donors, who were largely white British, and clonal diversity may have come out too low.

TCRdb's table, derived via immunoSEQ multiplex PCR, lists solely in-frame clones and lacks some. The sample lists approximately 150,000 clones, around 90% occurring once. About this clone: Its antigen is not identified.

V was cut by 0 bases and J by 6 bases, with 19 bases left in between. CDR1 is SGHAT, CDR2 FQNNGV, per germline. This CDR3 has 17 amino acids. The clonotype was recovered from an adult in good health. Sequencing used peripheral blood, obtained on day 0 of AZD1222 vaccination. This chain uses TRBV11-2 with TRBJ2-3; no reliable D call. CDR3 in amino acids: CASSLDSATASYDTQYF. The CDR3 region has the DNA TGTGCCAGCAGCTTAGATTCGGCGACTGCTAGTTACGATACGCAGTATTTT.